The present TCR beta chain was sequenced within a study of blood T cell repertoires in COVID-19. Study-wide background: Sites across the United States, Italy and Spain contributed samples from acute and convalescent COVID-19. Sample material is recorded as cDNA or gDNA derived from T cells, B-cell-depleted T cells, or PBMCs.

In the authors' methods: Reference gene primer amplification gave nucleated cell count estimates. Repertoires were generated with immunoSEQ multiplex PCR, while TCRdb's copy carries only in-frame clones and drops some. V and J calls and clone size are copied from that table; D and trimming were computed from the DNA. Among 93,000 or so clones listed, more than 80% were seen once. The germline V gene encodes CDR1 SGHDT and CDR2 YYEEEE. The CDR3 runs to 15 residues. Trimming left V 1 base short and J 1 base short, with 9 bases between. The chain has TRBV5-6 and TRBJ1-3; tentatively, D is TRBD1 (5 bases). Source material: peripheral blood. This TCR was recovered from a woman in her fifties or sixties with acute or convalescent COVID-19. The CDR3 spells CASSLYRSSGNTIYF. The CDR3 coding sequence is TGTGCCAGCAGCTTGTACAGGAGTTCTGGAAACACCATATATTTT.